This TCR beta chain is drawn from a study of cytomegalovirus exposure and HLA in healthy donors. Across the study: Within an early data release were 65 million to 90 million unique TCRs drawn from HLA-typed donors.

Vbeta (60) and Jbeta (13) primers were used in the PCR. Measured with immunoSEQ multiplex PCR; TCRdb has only the in-frame clones, and not every one. Of around 220,000 clones listed, roughly four fifths are singletons. CDR1 and CDR2 from the germline V gene are MNHEY and SVGAGI. J gave up 2 bases and V 5 bases, and 2 bases lay outside the gene matches. The CDR3 consists of 14 residues. V usage is TRBV6-5 and J usage is TRBJ1-5; 8 nucleotides agree with TRBD1. Sample: PBMCs. This TCR came from a girl between 10 and 17 years old in good health and CMV-seronegative. In nucleotides, the CDR3 is TGTGCCAGCAGTCCGGGACAGGGCAATCAGCCCCAGCATTTT. Translating it yields CASSPGQGNQPQHF.